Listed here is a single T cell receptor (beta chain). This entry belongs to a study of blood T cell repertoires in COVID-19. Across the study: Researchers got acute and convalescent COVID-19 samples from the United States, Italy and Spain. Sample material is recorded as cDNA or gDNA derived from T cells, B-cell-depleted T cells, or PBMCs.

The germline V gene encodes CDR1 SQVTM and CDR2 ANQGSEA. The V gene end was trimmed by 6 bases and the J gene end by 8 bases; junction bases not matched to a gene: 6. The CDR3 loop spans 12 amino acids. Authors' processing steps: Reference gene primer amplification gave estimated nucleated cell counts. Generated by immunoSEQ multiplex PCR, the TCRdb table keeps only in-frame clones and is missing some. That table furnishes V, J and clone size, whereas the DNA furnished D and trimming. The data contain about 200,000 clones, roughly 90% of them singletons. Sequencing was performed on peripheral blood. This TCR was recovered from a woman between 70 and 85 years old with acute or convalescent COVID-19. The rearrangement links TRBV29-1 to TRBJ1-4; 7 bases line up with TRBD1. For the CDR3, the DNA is TGCAGCGTGGAGACAGGGCGGGAAAAACTGTTTTTT. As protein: CSVETGREKLFF.